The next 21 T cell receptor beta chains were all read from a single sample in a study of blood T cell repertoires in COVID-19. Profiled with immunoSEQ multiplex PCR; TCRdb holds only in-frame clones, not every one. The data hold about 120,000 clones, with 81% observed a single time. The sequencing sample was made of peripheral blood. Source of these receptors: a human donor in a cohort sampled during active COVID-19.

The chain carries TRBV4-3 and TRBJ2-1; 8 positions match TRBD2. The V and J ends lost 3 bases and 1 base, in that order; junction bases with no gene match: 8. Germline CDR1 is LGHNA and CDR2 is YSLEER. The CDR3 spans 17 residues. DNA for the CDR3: TGCGCCAGCAGCCAGGCTAGCGGGCTTCTTTCCTACAATGAGCAGTTCTTC. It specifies CASSQASGLLSYNEQFF.

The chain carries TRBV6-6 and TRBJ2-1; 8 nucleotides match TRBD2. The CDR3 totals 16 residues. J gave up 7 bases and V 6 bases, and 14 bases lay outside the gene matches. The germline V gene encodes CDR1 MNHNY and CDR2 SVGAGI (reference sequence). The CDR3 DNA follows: TGTGCCAGCAGACCGAATGAGCGGGGGCCAGGGAATGAGCAGTTCTTC. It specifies CASRPNERGPGNEQFF.

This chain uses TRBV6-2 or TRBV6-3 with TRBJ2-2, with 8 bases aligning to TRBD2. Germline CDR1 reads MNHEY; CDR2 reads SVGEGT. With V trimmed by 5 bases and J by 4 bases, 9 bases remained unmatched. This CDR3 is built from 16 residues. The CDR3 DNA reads TGTGCCAGCAGTGACGGACTAGCTCTTGGCACCGGGGAGCTGTTTTTT. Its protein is CASSDGLALGTGELFF.

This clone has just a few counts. DNA of the CDR3: TGTGCCAGCAGCCAACCCCTAAGAGCAGATACGCAGTATTTT. As protein: CASSQPLRADTQYF. The V and J genes are TRBV3-1 (or the pseudogene TRBV3-2) and TRBJ2-3; D gene unclear. This CDR3 spans 14 amino acids. Looked up from germline, CDR1 is LGHDT and CDR2 is YNNKEL (reference sequence). V was cut by 2 bases and J by 4 bases, with 10 bases left in between.

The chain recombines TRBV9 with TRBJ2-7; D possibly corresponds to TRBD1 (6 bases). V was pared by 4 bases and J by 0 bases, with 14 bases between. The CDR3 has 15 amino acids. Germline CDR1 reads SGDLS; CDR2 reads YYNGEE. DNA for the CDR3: TGTGCCAGCAGCTACCAGGCGGACAGCTCCTACGAGCAGTACTTC. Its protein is CASSYQADSSYEQYF.

The CDR3 loop is CASSFWDRGRTEAFF. The CDR3 region has the DNA TGTGCCAGCAGTTTCTGGGACAGGGGCCGCACTGAAGCTTTCTTT. This sequence joins TRBV5-6 and TRBJ1-1; 10 nucleotides align to TRBD1. CDR3 length equals 15 residues. From germline, CDR1 is SGHDT and CDR2 YYEEEE. The ends lost 5 bases at V and 4 bases at J; junction bases unmatched: 8.

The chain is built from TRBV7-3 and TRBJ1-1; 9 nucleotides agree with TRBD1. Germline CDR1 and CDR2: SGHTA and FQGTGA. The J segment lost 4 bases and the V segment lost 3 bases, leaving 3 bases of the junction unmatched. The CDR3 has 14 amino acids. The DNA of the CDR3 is TGTGCCAGCAGCTTGGACAGGGGATCCACTGAAGCTTTCTTT. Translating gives CASSLDRGSTEAFF.

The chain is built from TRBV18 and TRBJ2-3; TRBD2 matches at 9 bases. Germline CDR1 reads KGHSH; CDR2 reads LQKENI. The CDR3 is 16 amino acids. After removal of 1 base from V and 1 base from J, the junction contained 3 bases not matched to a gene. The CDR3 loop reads CASSPRSSGGTDTQYF. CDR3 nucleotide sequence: TGTGCCAGCTCACCACGGTCTAGCGGGGGCACAGATACGCAGTATTTT. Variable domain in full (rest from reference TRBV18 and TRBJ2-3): NAGVMQNPRHLVRRRGQEARLRCSPMKGHSHVYWYRQLPEEGLKFMVYLQKENIIDESGMPKERFSAEFPKEGPSILRIQQVVRGDSAAYFCASSPRSSGGTDTQYFGPGTRLTVL.

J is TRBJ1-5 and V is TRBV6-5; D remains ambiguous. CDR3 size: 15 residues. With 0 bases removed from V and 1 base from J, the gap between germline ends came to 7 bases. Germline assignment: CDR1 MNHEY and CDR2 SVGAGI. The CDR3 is CASSYSGLSNQPQHF. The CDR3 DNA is TGTGCCAGCAGTTACTCCGGACTGAGCAATCAGCCCCAGCATTTT.

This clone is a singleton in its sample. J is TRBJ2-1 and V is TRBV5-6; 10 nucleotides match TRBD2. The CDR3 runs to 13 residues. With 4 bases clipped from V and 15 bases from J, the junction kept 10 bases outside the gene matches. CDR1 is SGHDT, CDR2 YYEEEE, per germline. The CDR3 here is CASSVGLATWPFF. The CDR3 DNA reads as TGTGCCAGCAGCGTGGGACTAGCGACCTGGCCGTTCTTC.

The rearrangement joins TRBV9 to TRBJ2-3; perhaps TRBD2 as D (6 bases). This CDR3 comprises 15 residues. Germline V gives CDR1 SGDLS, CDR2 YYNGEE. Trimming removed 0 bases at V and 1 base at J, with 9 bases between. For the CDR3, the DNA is TGTGCCAGCAGCGTAGGGGACTCTCGCACAGATACGCAGTATTTT. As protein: CASSVGDSRTDTQYF.

CDR3 nucleotide sequence: TGTGCCAGCAGCCCCCAGGGGGTTAACTATGGCTACACCTTC. Translated, it gives CASSPQGVNYGYTF. The chain links TRBV14 to TRBJ1-2; 7 bases line up with TRBD1. The junction had 3 bases not matched to a gene; V was cut back by 4 bases and J by 1 base. Germline values: CDR1 SGHDN, CDR2 FVKESK. The CDR3 consists of 14 residues.

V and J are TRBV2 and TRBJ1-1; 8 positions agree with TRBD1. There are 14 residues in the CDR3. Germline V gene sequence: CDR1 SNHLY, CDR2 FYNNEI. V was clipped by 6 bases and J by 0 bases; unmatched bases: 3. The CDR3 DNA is TGTGCCAGCAGCGACAGGGGAATGAACACTGAAGCTTTCTTT. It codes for CASSDRGMNTEAFF. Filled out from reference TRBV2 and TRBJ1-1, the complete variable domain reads EPEVTQTPSHQVTQMGQEVILRCVPISNHLYFYWYRQILGQKVEFLVSFYNNEISEKSEIFDDQFSVERPDGSNFTLKIRSTKLEDSAMYFCASSDRGMNTEAFFGQGTRLTVV.

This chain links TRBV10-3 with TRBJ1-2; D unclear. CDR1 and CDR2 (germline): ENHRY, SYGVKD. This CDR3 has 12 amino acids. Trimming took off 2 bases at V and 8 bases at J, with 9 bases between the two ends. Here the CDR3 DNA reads TGTGCCATCAGTGAGGCGGTTGGCGGCTACACCTTC. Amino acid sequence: CAISEAVGGYTF.

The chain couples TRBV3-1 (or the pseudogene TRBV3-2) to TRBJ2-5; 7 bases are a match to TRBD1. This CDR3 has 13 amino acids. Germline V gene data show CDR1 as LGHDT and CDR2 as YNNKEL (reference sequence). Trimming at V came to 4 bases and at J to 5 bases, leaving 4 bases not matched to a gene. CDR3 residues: CASSLGQAETQYF. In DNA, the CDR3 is TGTGCCAGCAGCCTAGGACAGGCGGAGACCCAGTACTTC.

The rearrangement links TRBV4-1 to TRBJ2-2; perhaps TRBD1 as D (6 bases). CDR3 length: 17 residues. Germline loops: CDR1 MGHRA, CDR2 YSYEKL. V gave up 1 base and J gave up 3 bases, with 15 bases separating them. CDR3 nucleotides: TGCGCCAGCAGCCAAGTTGGCAGGGGCACCCACACCGGGGAGCTGTTTTTT. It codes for CASSQVGRGTHTGELFF.

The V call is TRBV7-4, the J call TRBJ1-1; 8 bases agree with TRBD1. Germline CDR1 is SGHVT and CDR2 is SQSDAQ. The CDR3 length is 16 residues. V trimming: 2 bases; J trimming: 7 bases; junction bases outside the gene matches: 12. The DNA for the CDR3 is TGTGCCAGCAGCTTAACAGGGGGAAAACTTTTTCTTGAAGCTTTCTTT. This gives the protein CASSLTGGKLFLEAFF.

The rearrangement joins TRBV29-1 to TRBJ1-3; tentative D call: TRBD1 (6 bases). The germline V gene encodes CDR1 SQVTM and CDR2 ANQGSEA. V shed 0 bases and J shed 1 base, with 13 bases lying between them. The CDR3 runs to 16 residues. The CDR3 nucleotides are TGCAGCGTTGAAGATAGGGGGGGAAGATCTGGAAACACCATATATTTT. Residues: CSVEDRGGRSGNTIYF. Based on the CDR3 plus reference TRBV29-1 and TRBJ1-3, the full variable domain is SAVISQKPSRDICQRGTSLTIQCQVDSQVTMMFWYRQQPGQSLTLIATANQGSEATYESGFVIDKFPISRPNLTFSTLTVSNMSPEDSSIYLCSVEDRGGRSGNTIYFGEGSWLTVV.

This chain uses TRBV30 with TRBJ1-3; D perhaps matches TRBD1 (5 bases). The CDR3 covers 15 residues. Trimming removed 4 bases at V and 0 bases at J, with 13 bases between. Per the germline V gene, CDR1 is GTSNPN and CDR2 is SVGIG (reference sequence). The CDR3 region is CAWTGLRSSGNTIYF. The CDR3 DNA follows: TGTGCCTGGACGGGACTGCGGAGCTCTGGAAACACCATATATTTT. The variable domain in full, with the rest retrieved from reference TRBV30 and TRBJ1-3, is SQTIHQWPATLVQPVGSPLSLECTVEGTSNPNLYWYRQAAGRGLQLLFYSVGIGQISSEVPQNLSASRPQDRQFILSSKKLLLSDSGFYLCAWTGLRSSGNTIYFGEGSWLTVV.

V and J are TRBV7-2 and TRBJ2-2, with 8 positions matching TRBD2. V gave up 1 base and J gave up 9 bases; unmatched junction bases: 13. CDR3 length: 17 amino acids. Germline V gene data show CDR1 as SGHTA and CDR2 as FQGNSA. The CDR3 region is CASSLGGSGSIYRELFF. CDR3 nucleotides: TGTGCCAGCAGCTTAGGAGGCAGCGGGAGTATTTACAGGGAGCTGTTTTTT.

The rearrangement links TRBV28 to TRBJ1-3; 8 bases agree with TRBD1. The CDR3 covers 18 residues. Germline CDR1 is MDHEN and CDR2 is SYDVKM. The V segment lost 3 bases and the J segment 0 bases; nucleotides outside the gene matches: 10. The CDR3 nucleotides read TGTGCCAGCAGTTTCACCTTGACAGGGGTCTCCTCTGGAAACACCATATATTTT. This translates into CASSFTLTGVSSGNTIYF.